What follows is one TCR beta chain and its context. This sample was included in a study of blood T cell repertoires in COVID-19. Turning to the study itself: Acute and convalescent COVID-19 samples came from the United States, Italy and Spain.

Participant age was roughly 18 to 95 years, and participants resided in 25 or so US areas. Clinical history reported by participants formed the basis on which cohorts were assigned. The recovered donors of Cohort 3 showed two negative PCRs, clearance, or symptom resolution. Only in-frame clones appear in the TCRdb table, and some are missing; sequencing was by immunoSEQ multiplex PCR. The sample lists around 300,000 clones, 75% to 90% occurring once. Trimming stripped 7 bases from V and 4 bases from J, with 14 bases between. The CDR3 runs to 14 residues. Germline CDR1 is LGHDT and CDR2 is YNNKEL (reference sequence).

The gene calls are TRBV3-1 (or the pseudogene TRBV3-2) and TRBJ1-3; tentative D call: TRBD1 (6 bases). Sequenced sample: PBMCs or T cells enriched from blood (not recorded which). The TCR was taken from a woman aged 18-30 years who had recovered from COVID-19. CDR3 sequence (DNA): TGTGCCAGCAAGGAAGGGGGGGCCGGAAACACCATATATTTT. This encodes CASKEGGAGNTIYF.